Sequencing of this T cell receptor (beta chain) was carried out in a study of primary melanoma T cells and metastatic recurrence (dated by TCRdb to the early 2020s). With regard to the full study: The cohort comprised 199 primary melanomas of stage T2 to T4, with thickness greater than 1 mm. The T-cell fraction measured by TCR beta sequencing was weighed against progression-free survival, the clinical outcome chosen for the comparison. Histopathological grading of tumor-infiltrating lymphocytes was compared with the sequencing-derived T-cell fraction. Whether patient outcome could be predicted by T-cell fraction and T-cell repertoire clonality in primary melanoma tumors was the question this study put to the test.

Study-wide findings and limitations: An effective T-cell-mediated antitumor response in primary melanoma was framed by the authors only as a suggestion, not a demonstrated mechanism. Tumor T-cell fraction was reported to predict progression-free survival independently of thickness, ulceration, mitotic rate and age. Progression-free survival prediction was reportedly improved more by adding T-cell fraction to tumor thickness than by adding any other histopathological variable. A T-cell fraction greater than 20% appeared to be protective whatever the ulceration status, mitotic rate or nodal disease.

A note on this clone: Its cognate antigen has yet to be identified. Base qualities are not at hand, and no much larger clone is one base apart.

The library was made by the immunoSEQ multiplex PCR assay. Primary melanoma tumor tissue was subjected to high-throughput sequencing of the T-cell receptor beta chain. The original methods were these. The repertoire analyses covered TCRB CDR3 sharing between samples and the distribution of insertions and deletions. The predictive value of the T-cell fraction was ranked against histopathological variables by a gradient-boosted model. Not all clones reach the TCRdb copy of this immuneACCESS table, which keeps in-frame sequences only. Checked studies attribute under half of the gap to unresolved V genes and leave the rest unexplained. V and J calls and clone size are those listed in that table; D and trimming were worked out from the DNA. This sample lists approximately 1,400 clones; just over 75% were detected once. Under 25% of the sample is taken by the ten largest. CDR3 length: 15 amino acids, cysteine to phenylalanine. Solely the CDR3 DNA is kept, with 45 bases framed from the first base. Trimmed from V: 5 bases; trimmed from J: 3 bases; junction bases lacking a gene match: 5. CDR1 SGHNT and CDR2 YENEEA were looked up in the germline V gene.

The primary melanoma of each patient had been surgically resected and was considered potentially curable but at risk of metastatic recurrence. This chain is built from TRBV11-3 and TRBJ2-7, with 12 middle bases fitting TRBD2. Specimen: melanoma tumor tissue. This clonotype was obtained from a human donor with melanoma. The CDR3 protein: CASSRTSGAHYEQYF. The DNA reads TGTGCCAGCAGCCGGACTAGCGGGGCGCACTACGAGCAGTACTTC.